The rows below give T cell receptor beta chains drawn from one sample of a study of control samples from healthy donors and cancer patients. This table comes from immunoSEQ multiplex PCR, and its TCRdb copy is limited to in-frame clones, with some not included. The sample records 150,000 or so clones, over 85% being singletons. Material for sequencing was blood. The receptors stem from a man aged 50 to 59 in good health. The CDR3 runs from the conserved cysteine through the conserved F or W. A D gene is named only where the DNA matches it firmly. Size is stated for part of the rows, as once, few or many counts, or as a class when the clone is expanded.

J: TRBJ1-6; V: TRBV9; size: -; D: TRBD1; CDR3: CASSVGTGLQFNSPLHF; DNA: TGTGCCAGCAGCGTCGGGACAGGGCTCCAATTTAATTCACCCCTCCACTTT
J: TRBJ1-1; V: TRBV4-1; size: -; D: TRBD1; CDR3: CASSQPTDRANTEAFF; DNA: TGCGCCAGCAGCCAACCAACCGACAGGGCGAACACTGAAGCTTTCTTT
J: TRBJ2-5; V: TRBV7-9; size: -; D: -; CDR3: CASSLGHQETQYF; DNA: TGTGCCAGCAGCCTGGGACACCAAGAGACCCAGTACTTC
J: TRBJ1-1; V: TRBV4-2; size: -; D: -; CDR3: CASSQDTGRTTEAFF; DNA: TGTGCCAGCAGCCAAGATACGGGGCGCACCACTGAAGCTTTCTTT
J: TRBJ2-1; V: TRBV10-1; size: -; D: -; CDR3: CASSESRGPSGQFF; DNA: TGCGCCAGCAGTGAGTCGAGAGGGCCCTCTGGGCAGTTCTTC
J: TRBJ2-7; V: TRBV3-1/TRBV3-2; size: -; D: TRBD1; CDR3: CASSQTGRGEQYF; DNA: TGTGCCAGCAGCCAGACAGGGCGCGGGGAGCAGTACTTC
J: TRBJ2-3; V: TRBV11-3; size: -; D: -; CDR3: CASSLDRFSTDTQYF; DNA: TGTGCCAGCAGCTTAGACAGATTTAGCACAGATACGCAGTATTTT
J: TRBJ2-3; V: TRBV6-1; size: -; D: -; CDR3: CASSEQGRSTDTQYF; DNA: TGTGCCAGCAGTGAACAGGGGAGAAGCACAGATACGCAGTATTTT
J: TRBJ1-4; V: TRBV7-9; size: -; D: TRBD1; CDR3: CASSPGTGGLELFF; DNA: TGTGCCAGCAGCCCCGGGACAGGGGGTTTGGAACTGTTTTTT
J: TRBJ2-7; V: TRBV27; size: few; D: -; CDR3: CASSFSRKQYF; DNA: TGTGCCAGCAGTTTTAGTCGGAAGCAGTACTTC
J: TRBJ2-1; V: TRBV5-1; size: -; D: TRBD2; CDR3: CASSIQAGAGNEQFF; DNA: TGCGCCAGCAGCATCCAAGCGGGAGCGGGCAATGAGCAGTTCTTC
J: TRBJ2-2; V: TRBV29-1; size: -; D: TRBD2; CDR3: CSVRTGTSGRALNTGELFF; DNA: TGCAGCGTTAGGACCGGGACTAGCGGGAGGGCCTTGAACACCGGGGAGCTGTTTTTT
J: TRBJ2-6; V: TRBV18; size: -; D: -; CDR3: CASFRRTSGANVLTF; DNA: TGTGCCAGCTTTAGGCGGACCTCTGGGGCCAACGTCCTGACTTTC
J: TRBJ2-2; V: TRBV28; size: -; D: -; CDR3: CASRETSRAGELFF; DNA: TGTGCCAGCAGGGAGACTAGTCGGGCCGGGGAGCTGTTTTTT
J: TRBJ1-4; V: TRBV6-1; size: -; D: -; CDR3: CASSGPAAKGAEKLFF; DNA: TGTGCCAGCAGTGGACCGGCGGCGAAGGGCGCGGAAAAACTGTTTTTT
J: TRBJ1-5; V: TRBV7-2; size: -; D: -; CDR3: CASSLRPGAQPQHF; DNA: TGTGCCAGCAGCCTAAGACCAGGGGCCCAGCCCCAGCATTTT
J: TRBJ2-4; V: TRBV24-1; size: -; D: -; CDR3: CATSEASGTSKNIQYF; DNA: TGTGCCACCAGTGAAGCGTCCGGGACATCCAAAAACATTCAGTACTTC
J: TRBJ1-4; V: TRBV18; size: -; D: -; CDR3: CASSPSVRSAPNEKLFF; DNA: TGTGCCAGCTCACCATCGGTCCGGTCGGCCCCTAATGAAAAACTGTTTTTT
J: TRBJ2-2; V: TRBV19; size: -; D: TRBD2; CDR3: CASRTSVTGELFF; DNA: TGTGCCAGTAGGACTAGCGTGACCGGGGAGCTGTTTTTT
J: TRBJ2-3; V: TRBV5-6; size: -; D: -; CDR3: CASSFIGALPDTQYF; DNA: TGTGCCAGCAGCTTTATTGGGGCACTCCCAGATACGCAGTATTTT
J: TRBJ1-1; V: TRBV15; size: once; D: -; CDR3: CATSPARANTEAFF; DNA: TGTGCCACCAGCCCAGCCAGGGCGAACACTGAAGCTTTCTTT
J: TRBJ2-6; V: TRBV19; size: -; D: TRBD1; CDR3: CASNLPGQGHTGANVLTF; DNA: TGTGCCAGTAATCTCCCGGGACAGGGACATACTGGGGCCAACGTCCTGACTTTC
J: TRBJ2-1; V: TRBV11-2; size: once; D: TRBD1; CDR3: CASSSIRDRGDNEQFF; DNA: TGTGCCAGCAGCTCGATCCGGGACAGGGGTGACAATGAGCAGTTCTTC
J: TRBJ2-7; V: TRBV2; size: -; D: TRBD1; CDR3: CASSAPGTGKVKGYEQYF; DNA: TGTGCCAGCAGTGCCCCGGGGACAGGGAAGGTAAAAGGCTACGAGCAGTACTTC
J: TRBJ1-6; V: TRBV18; size: -; D: TRBD1; CDR3: CASSEGGFNSPLHF; DNA: TGTGCCAGCTCAGAAGGGGGCTTCAATTCACCCCTCCACTTT
J: TRBJ2-4; V: TRBV11-2; size: -; D: -; CDR3: CASSLDPNRRAKNIQYF; DNA: TGTGCCAGCAGCTTAGATCCGAACCGTAGGGCCAAAAACATTCAGTACTTC
J: TRBJ1-2; V: TRBV29-1; size: -; D: TRBD1; CDR3: CSGVQGDYGYTF; DNA: TGCAGCGGTGTACAGGGGGACTATGGCTACACCTTC
J: TRBJ2-5; V: TRBV7-9; size: -; D: -; CDR3: CASSSSLGQGTQETQYF; DNA: TGTGCCAGCAGCTCTTCCCTGGGACAAGGAACACAAGAGACCCAGTACTTC
J: TRBJ2-4; V: TRBV7-8; size: -; D: TRBD2; CDR3: CASSLEASGAKNIQYF; DNA: TGTGCCAGCAGCTTAGAGGCTAGCGGGGCCAAAAACATTCAGTACTTC
J: TRBJ2-7; V: TRBV5-1; size: -; D: -; CDR3: CASSHEGPIYEQYF; DNA: TGCGCCAGCAGCCACGAGGGACCCATCTACGAGCAGTACTTC
J: TRBJ2-7; V: TRBV5-1; size: -; D: -; CDR3: CASSLLEGTYEQYF; DNA: TGCGCCAGCAGCTTATTGGAGGGTACCTACGAGCAGTACTTC
J: TRBJ1-1; V: TRBV18; size: -; D: -; CDR3: CASSGGQGTEAFF; DNA: TGTGCCAGCTCAGGGGGGCAAGGCACTGAAGCTTTCTTT
J: TRBJ1-2; V: TRBV2; size: -; D: -; CDR3: CASTGIGGYTF; DNA: TGTGCCAGCACAGGGATAGGTGGCTACACCTTC
J: TRBJ2-1; V: TRBV19; size: once; D: -; CDR3: CASTRGWGPWDEQFF; DNA: TGTGCCAGTACAAGGGGCTGGGGGCCCTGGGATGAGCAGTTCTTC
J: TRBJ2-1; V: TRBV19; size: once; D: -; CDR3: CASSIDPSNEQFF; DNA: TGTGCCAGTAGTATAGATCCAAGCAACGAGCAGTTCTTC
J: TRBJ2-2; V: TRBV28; size: -; D: TRBD1; CDR3: CASSVGQGEITNTGELFF; DNA: TGTGCCAGCAGTGTCGGACAGGGTGAAATCACGAACACCGGGGAGCTGTTTTTT
J: TRBJ1-2; V: TRBV7-2; size: -; D: -; CDR3: CASSLAGVTDYGYTF; DNA: TGTGCCAGCAGCTTGGCAGGGGTGACTGACTATGGCTACACCTTC
J: TRBJ1-2; V: TRBV27; size: -; D: -; CDR3: CASSPDTSYGYTF; DNA: TGTGCCAGCAGTCCCGACACATCTTATGGCTACACCTTC
J: TRBJ1-3; V: TRBV7-9; size: -; D: -; CDR3: CASSLAEGAGNTIYF; DNA: TGTGCCAGCAGCTTAGCGGAGGGGGCTGGAAACACCATATATTTT
J: TRBJ2-4; V: TRBV2; size: once; D: TRBD2; CDR3: CASSPLAGVAKNIQYF; DNA: TGTGCCAGCAGTCCACTCGCGGGGGTAGCCAAAAACATTCAGTACTTC
J: TRBJ2-7; V: TRBV11-3; size: -; D: TRBD1; CDR3: CASSLGQPPYEQYF; DNA: TGTGCCAGCAGCTTGGGACAGCCCCCATACGAGCAGTACTTC